The 10 T cell receptor beta chains below come from one sample, sequenced in a study of blood T cell repertoires in COVID-19. Sequencing used immunoSEQ multiplex PCR; TCRdb keeps in-frame clones, though not all of them. The sample holds roughly 30,000 clones, around four fifths seen once. Sequenced material: peripheral blood. These receptors were taken from a woman in her sixties or seventies with acute or convalescent COVID-19.

The J gene is TRBJ1-1, the V gene TRBV19; D gene ambiguous. The CDR3 totals 14 residues. V lost 4 bases and J 2 bases, leaving 11 bases between the germline ends. CDR1 and CDR2 from the germline V gene are LNHDA and SQIVND (reference sequence). The CDR3 reads CASSKAWSNTEAFF. The CDR3 DNA reads as TGTGCCAGTAGTAAAGCGTGGAGTAACACTGAAGCTTTCTTT. The full variable domain, in which reference TRBV19 and TRBJ1-1 provide the parts outside the CDR3, is DGGITQSPKYLFRKEGQNVTLSCEQNLNHDAMYWYRQDPGQGLRLIYYSQIVNDFQKGDIAEGYSVSREKKESFPLTVTSAQKNPTAFYLCASSKAWSNTEAFFGQGTRLTVV.

CDR3 residues: CASLSRDNMNTEAFF. CDR3 bases: TGTGCCAGCCTAAGCCGGGACAACATGAACACTGAAGCTTTCTTT. V is TRBV2 and J is TRBJ1-1; maybe TRBD1 (6 bases). The CDR3 totals 15 residues. V was shortened by 8 bases and J by 0 bases, with 16 bases between the two germline ends. Germline V gives CDR1 SNHLY, CDR2 FYNNEI.

This clone turned up a few times. The CDR3, as DNA: TGTGCCAGCACCAATCAGGGGGCACGCTCTGGAAACACCATATATTTT. It specifies CASTNQGARSGNTIYF. This chain joins TRBV5-4 and TRBJ1-3; 8 bases align to TRBD1. The CDR3 contains 16 residues. CDR1 is SGHNT and CDR2 is YYREEE in the germline V gene (reference sequence). Losses at the gene ends were 6 bases for V and 0 bases for J; bases not matched to a gene: 8.

The V and J genes are TRBV6-6 and TRBJ2-7; 7 bases match TRBD1. Trimming at V came to 5 bases and at J to 4 bases, leaving 17 bases not matched to a gene. There are 17 residues in the CDR3. The V gene's germline CDR1 is MNHNY and CDR2 SVGAGI (reference sequence). CDR3 sequence: CASSPRDRVGPIYEQYF. The CDR3 nucleotides read TGTGCCAGCAGTCCGAGAGACAGGGTGGGTCCTATTTACGAGCAGTACTTC.

The rearrangement links TRBV2 to TRBJ2-7; 8 nucleotides match TRBD1. V lost 6 bases and J lost 2; bases outside the gene matches: 6. The CDR3 spans 14 residues. Germline lookup yields CDR1 SNHLY and CDR2 FYNNEI. CDR3: CASRAGTGTYEQYF. The CDR3 DNA reads TGTGCCAGCAGAGCCGGGACAGGAACCTACGAGCAGTACTTC. Together with reference TRBV2 and TRBJ2-7, the CDR3 gives the full variable domain: EPEVTQTPSHQVTQMGQEVILRCVPISNHLYFYWYRQILGQKVEFLVSFYNNEISEKSEIFDDQFSVERPDGSNFTLKIRSTKLEDSAMYFCASRAGTGTYEQYFGPGTRLTVT.

The chain carries TRBV27 and TRBJ2-5; TRBD2 matches 7 bases. V dropped 0 bases and J dropped 5; count of bases not matched to a gene: 3. The CDR3 is 14 residues long. Germline V lookup: CDR1 MNHEY, CDR2 SMNVEV (reference sequence). CDR3 protein: CASSLSPGGETQYF. The DNA for the CDR3 is TGTGCCAGCAGTTTATCCCCCGGGGGGGAGACCCAGTACTTC.

In this sample, this clone turned up a few times. The chain is built from TRBV30 and TRBJ2-1; D is possibly TRBD1 (6 bases). The CDR3 covers 13 residues. Germline-derived CDR1 and CDR2 are GTSNPN and SVGIG (reference sequence). V shed 1 base and J shed 9 bases, with 13 bases lying between them. The CDR3 protein is CAWSGTAGGEQFF. In DNA, the CDR3 is TGTGCCTGGAGTGGGACAGCTGGCGGTGAGCAGTTCTTC.

In its sample, this clone was seen a few times. The chain uses TRBV3-1 (or the pseudogene TRBV3-2) and TRBJ1-2, with D uncertain. The CDR3 spans 13 residues. The V end was cut by 4 bases, the J end by 8 bases, with 14 bases between. Looked up from germline, CDR1 is LGHDT and CDR2 is YNNKEL (reference sequence). The CDR3 reads CASSPGGFFGYTF. Written as DNA, the CDR3 is TGTGCCAGCAGCCCGGGCGGGTTTTTCGGCTACACCTTC.

The chain combines TRBV7-9 with TRBJ1-1; no firm D call. CDR3 length: 11 residues. Trimming shortened V by 5 bases and J by 7 bases, and 8 bases separated the two germline ends. Germline-derived CDR1 and CDR2 are SEHNR and FQNEAQ (reference sequence). CDR3 residues: CASSLQVEAFF. In DNA form, the CDR3 reads TGTGCCAGCAGCCTCCAGGTTGAAGCTTTCTTT.

This clone appeared a single time. The gene calls are TRBV2 and TRBJ1-2, with 9 bases aligning to TRBD1. CDR1 is SNHLY and CDR2 is FYNNEI in the germline V gene. V shed 5 bases and J 3 bases; nucleotides not matched to a gene: 7. The length of the CDR3 is 15 residues. This CDR3 is CASSSTGGADYGYTF. The CDR3 region has the DNA TGTGCCAGCAGTTCAACAGGGGGCGCCGACTATGGCTACACCTTC.